The 5 T cell receptor beta chains reported below all come from one sample, sequenced in a study of T cells expressing NK-cell markers. TCRdb re-called the 5' RACE reads, yielding one record per CDR3 amino acid sequence without DNA. This sample's table has roughly 390,000 distinct CDR3 sequences. Sequencing was carried out using blood T cells: a sorted CD56 or NKG2C T cell subset, CD4+ or CD8+ T cells, or bulk PBMC T cells (not recorded which). The receptors derive from a woman in her forties or fifties in good health.

This chain joins TRBV12-3 or TRBV12-4 and TRBJ1-5. This CDR3 comprises 16 residues. The CDR3 loop is CASSFETGPSSQPQHF.

The chain uses TRBV5-1 and TRBJ1-1; TCRdb indicates TRBD1, and absent DNA this call remains unverified. The CDR3 is made up of 14 amino acids. Germline V lookup: CDR1 SGHRS, CDR2 YFSETQ. The CDR3 protein is CASSLSGGLAEAFF.

The J gene is TRBJ1-6, the V gene TRBV10-3; TCRdb reports TRBD1, a call that lacks DNA to check it against. The CDR3 is made up of 14 amino acids. Germline CDR1 is ENHRY and CDR2 is SYGVKD. This CDR3 is CAISEGRDNSPLHF.

The V call is TRBV7-9, the J call TRBJ1-1; checking the TCRdb D call of TRBD1 is not possible without DNA. CDR1 is SEHNR and CDR2 is FQNEAQ in the germline V gene (reference sequence). The CDR3 consists of 15 residues. The CDR3 here is CASSSSTGKYTEAFF.

The CDR3 reads CASTPGIREKAFF. The V gene is TRBV4-2, the J gene TRBJ1-1. The CDR3 has 13 amino acids. CDR1 LGHNA and CDR2 YNFKEQ come from the germline V gene.